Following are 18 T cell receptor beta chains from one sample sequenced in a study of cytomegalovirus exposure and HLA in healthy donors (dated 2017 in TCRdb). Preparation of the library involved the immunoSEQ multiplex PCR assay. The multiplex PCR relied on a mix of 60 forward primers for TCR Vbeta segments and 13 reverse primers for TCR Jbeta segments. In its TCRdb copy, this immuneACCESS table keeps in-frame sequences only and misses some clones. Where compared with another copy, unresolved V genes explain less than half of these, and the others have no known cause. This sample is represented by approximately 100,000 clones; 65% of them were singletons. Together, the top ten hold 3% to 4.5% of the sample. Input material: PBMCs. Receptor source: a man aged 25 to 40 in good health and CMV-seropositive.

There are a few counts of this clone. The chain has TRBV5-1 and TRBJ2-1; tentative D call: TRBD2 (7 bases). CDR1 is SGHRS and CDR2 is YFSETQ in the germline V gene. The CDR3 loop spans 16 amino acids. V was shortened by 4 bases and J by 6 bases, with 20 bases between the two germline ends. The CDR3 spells CASSHPLGGGINEQFF. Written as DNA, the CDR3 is TGCGCCAGCAGCCACCCTTTAGGGGGGGGGATCAATGAGCAGTTCTTC.

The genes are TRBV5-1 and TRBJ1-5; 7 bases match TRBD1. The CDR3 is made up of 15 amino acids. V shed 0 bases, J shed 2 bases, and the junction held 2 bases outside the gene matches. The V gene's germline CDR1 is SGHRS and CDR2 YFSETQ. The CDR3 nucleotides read TGCGCCAGCAGCTTGGATACAGGGGGCAATCAGCCCCAGCATTTT. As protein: CASSLDTGGNQPQHF.

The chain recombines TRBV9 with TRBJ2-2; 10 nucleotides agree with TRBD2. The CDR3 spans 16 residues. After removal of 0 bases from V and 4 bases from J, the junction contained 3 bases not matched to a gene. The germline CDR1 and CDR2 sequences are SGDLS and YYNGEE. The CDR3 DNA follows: TGTGCCAGCAGCGTAGGGAGCGGGGGGGGCACCGGGGAGCTGTTTTTT. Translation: CASSVGSGGGTGELFF.

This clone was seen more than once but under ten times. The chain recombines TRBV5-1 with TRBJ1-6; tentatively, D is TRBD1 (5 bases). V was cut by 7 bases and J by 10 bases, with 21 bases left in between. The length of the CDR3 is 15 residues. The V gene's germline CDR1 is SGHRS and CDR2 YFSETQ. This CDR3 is CASGDLGDSGSPLHF. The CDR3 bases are TGCGCCAGCGGGGACCTCGGGGACTCGGGATCACCCCTCCACTTT.

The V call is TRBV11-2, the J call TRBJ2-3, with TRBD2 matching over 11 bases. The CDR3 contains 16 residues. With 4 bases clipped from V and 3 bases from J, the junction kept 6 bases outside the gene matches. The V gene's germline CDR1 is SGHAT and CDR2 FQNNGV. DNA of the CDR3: TGTGCCAGCAGCTCACGACTAGCGGGGAGGACAGATACGCAGTATTTT. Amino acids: CASSSRLAGRTDTQYF.

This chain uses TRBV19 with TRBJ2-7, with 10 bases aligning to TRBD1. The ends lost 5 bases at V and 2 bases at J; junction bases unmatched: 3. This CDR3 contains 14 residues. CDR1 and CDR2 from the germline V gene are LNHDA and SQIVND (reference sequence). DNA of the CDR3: TGTGCCAGTAGTCCCGGGACAGGGGCCTACGAGCAGTACTTC. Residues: CASSPGTGAYEQYF.

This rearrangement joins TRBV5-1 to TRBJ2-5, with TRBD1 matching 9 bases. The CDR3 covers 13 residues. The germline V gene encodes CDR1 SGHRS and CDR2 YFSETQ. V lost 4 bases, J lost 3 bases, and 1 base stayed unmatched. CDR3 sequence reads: CASSRTGEETQYF. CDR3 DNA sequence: TGCGCCAGCAGCAGGACAGGGGAAGAGACCCAGTACTTC.

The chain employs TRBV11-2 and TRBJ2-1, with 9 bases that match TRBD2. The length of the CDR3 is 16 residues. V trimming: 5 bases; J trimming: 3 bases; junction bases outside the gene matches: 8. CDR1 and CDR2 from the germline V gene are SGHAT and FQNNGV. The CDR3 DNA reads TGTGCCAGCAGCCCATTGACTAGCGGACTCTACAATGAGCAGTTCTTC. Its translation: CASSPLTSGLYNEQFF.

The CDR3 DNA is TGCGCCAGCAGCATCGGACTAGCGGGGGAGGGGGATACGCAGTATTTT. As protein: CASSIGLAGEGDTQYF. The chain combines TRBV5-1 with TRBJ2-3; 13 bases map to TRBD2. Trimming removed 4 bases from V and 6 bases from J; junction bases left unmatched: 8. CDR1 is SGHRS and CDR2 is YFSETQ in the germline V gene. The CDR3 length is 16 residues.

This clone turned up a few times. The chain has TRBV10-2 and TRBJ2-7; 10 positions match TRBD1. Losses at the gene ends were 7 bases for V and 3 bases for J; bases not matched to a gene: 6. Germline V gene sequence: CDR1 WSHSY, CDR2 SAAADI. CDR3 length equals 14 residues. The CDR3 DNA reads TGCGCCAGCAACCCGGGACAGGGGAGCTACGAGCAGTACTTC. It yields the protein CASNPGQGSYEQYF.

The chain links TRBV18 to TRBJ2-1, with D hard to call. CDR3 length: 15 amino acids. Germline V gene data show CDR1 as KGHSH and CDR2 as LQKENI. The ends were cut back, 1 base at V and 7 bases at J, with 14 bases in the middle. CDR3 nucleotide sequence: TGTGCCAGCTCACCACTGGTTGAGGAATGGAATGAGCAGTTCTTC. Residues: CASSPLVEEWNEQFF.

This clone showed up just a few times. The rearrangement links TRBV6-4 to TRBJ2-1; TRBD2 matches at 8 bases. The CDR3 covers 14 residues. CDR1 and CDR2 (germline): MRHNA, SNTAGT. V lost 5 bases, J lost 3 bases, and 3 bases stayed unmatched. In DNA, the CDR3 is TGTGCCAGCAGTTTTGCGGGGGGCTACAATGAGCAGTTCTTC. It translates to CASSFAGGYNEQFF.

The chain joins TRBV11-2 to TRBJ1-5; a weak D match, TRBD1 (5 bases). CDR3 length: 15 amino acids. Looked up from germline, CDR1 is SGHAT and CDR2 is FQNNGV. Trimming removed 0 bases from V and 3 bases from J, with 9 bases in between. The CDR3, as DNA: TGTGCCAGCAGCTTAGAAGGCAGGGACAATCAGCCCCAGCATTTT. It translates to CASSLEGRDNQPQHF.

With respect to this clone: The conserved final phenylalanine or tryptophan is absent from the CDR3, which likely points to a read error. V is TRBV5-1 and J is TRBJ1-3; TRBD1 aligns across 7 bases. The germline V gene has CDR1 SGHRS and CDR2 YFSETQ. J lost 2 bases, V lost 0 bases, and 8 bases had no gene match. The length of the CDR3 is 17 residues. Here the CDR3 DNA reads TGCGCCAGCAGCTTGGTGACAGGGTCAGGGACTGGAAACACCATATATCTT. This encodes CASSLVTGSGTGNTIYL.

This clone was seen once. The CDR3 DNA sequence: TGCGCCAGCAGCCCACAGGGGAGCTCCTATAATTCACCCCTCCACTTT. This gives the protein CASSPQGSSYNSPLHF. This sequence joins TRBV5-1 and TRBJ1-6; 7 bases map to TRBD1. The CDR3 has 16 amino acids. V shed 4 bases, J shed 0 bases, and the junction held 4 bases outside the gene matches. Germline values: CDR1 SGHRS, CDR2 YFSETQ.

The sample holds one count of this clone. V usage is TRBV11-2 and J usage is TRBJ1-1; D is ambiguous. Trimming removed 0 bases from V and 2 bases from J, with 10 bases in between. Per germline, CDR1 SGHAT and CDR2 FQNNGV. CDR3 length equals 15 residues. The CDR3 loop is CASSLDPARNTEAFF. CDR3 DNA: TGTGCCAGCAGCTTAGATCCTGCCAGAAACACTGAAGCTTTCTTT.

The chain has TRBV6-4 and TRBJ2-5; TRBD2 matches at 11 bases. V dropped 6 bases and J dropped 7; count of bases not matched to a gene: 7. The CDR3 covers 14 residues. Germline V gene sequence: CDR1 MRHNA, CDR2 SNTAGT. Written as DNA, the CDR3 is TGTGCCAGCAGCCCGACTAGCGGGGTAGGGACCCAGTACTTC. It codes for CASSPTSGVGTQYF.

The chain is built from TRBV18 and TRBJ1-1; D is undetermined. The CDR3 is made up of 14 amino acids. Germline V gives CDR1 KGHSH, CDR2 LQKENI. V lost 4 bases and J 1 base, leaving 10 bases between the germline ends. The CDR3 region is CASSRLTGNTEAFF. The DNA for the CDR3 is TGTGCCAGCTCACGGCTTACGGGGAACACTGAAGCTTTCTTT.